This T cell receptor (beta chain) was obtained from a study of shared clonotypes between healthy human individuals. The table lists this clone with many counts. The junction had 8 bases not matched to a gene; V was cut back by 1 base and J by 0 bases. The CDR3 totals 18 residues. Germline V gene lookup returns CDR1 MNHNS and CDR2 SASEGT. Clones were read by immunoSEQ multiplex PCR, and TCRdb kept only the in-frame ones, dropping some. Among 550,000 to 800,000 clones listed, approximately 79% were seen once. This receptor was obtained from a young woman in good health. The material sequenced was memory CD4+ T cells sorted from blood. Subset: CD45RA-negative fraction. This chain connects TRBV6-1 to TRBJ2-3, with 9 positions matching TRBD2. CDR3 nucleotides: TGTGCCAGCAGTGAAGGATCGACTAGCGGAGGTAGCACAGATACGCAGTATTTT. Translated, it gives CASSEGSTSGGSTDTQYF.